The clone carrying this T cell receptor beta chain was found a few times. Its matching antigen is unknown. As for treatment: oral pan-JAK inhibitor, 5-10 mg twice daily. TCR sequencing used cDNA made by reverse transcription of extracted RNA. TCRdb keeps only in-frame clones here, not all; method: immunoSEQ multiplex PCR. The sample holds roughly 190,000 clones, around three fifths seen once. These data originate in a study of CD8+ T cells in alopecia areata. Study observations and caveats: Many expanded lesional clones persisted during tofacitinib (in both scalp and blood). Tofacitinib significantly brought down scalp clonality and expanded CD8+ clones among top 100.

Germline V CDR1 and CDR2: SQVTM, ANQGSEA. With 5 bases clipped from V and 0 bases from J, the junction kept 10 bases outside the gene matches. The CDR3 covers 15 residues. The rearrangement uses TRBV29-1 and TRBJ2-7; 7 bases map to TRBD1. This TCR was recovered from a human donor with alopecia areata. Sequences were derived from CD4+ T cells sorted from blood, sampled around week 50, from a patient treated with tofacitinib. The CDR3: CSVQPTGTDSYEQYF. CDR3 coding DNA: TGCAGCGTTCAACCCACCGGGACAGACTCCTACGAGCAGTACTTC.